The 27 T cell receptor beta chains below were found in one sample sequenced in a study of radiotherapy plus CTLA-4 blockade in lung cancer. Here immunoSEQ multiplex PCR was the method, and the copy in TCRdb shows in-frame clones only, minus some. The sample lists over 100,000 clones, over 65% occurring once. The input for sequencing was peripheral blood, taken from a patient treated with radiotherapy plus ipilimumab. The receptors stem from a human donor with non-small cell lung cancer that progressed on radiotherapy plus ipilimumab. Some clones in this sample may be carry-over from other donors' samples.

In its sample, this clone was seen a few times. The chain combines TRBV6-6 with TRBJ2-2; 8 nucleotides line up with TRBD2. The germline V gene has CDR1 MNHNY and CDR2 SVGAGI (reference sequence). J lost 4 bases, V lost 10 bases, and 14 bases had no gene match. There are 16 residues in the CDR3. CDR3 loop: CATVRTSGLSTGELFF. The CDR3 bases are TGTGCCACTGTTAGAACTAGCGGACTTTCCACCGGGGAGCTGTTTTTT.

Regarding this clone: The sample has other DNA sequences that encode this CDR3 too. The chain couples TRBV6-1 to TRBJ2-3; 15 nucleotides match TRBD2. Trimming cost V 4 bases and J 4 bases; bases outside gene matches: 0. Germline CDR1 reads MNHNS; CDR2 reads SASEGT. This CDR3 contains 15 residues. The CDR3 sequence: CASSGTSGGADTQYF. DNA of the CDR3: TGTGCCAGCAGTGGGACTAGCGGGGGGGCAGATACGCAGTATTTT.

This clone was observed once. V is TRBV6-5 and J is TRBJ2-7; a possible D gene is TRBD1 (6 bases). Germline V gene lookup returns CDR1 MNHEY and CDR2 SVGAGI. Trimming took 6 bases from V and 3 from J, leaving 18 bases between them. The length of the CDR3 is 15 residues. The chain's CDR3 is CASRVGAGVFYEQYF. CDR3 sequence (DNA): TGTGCCAGCAGGGTGGGGGCAGGCGTATTCTACGAGCAGTACTTC.

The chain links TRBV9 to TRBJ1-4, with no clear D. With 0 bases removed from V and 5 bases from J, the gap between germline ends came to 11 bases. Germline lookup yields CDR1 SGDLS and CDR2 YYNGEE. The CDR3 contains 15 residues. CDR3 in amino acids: CASSVVPGSNEKLFF. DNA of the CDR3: TGTGCCAGCAGCGTAGTACCAGGTTCGAATGAAAAACTGTTTTTT.

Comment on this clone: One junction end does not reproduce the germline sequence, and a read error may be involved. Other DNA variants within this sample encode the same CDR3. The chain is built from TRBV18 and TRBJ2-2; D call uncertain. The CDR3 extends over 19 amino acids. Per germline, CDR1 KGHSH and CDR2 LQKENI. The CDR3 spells CASSPNRTVSSLLTGELFF. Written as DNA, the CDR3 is TGCGCCAGCTCACCAAATCGGACCGTCTCGAGTCTGTTGACCGGGGAGCTGTTTTTT.

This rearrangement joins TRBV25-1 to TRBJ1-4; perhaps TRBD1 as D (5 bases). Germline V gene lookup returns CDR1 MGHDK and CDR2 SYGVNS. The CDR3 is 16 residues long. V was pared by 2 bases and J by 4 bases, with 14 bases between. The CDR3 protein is CASSELPGRSNEKLFF. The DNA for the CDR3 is TGTGCCAGCAGTGAACTTCCGGGACGGAGTAATGAAAAACTGTTTTTT.

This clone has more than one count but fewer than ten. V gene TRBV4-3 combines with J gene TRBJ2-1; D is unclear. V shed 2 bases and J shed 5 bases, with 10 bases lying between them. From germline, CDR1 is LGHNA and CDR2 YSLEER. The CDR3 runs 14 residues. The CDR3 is CASSQYRDDNEQFF. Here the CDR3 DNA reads TGCGCCAGCAGCCAATACAGAGACGACAATGAGCAGTTCTTC.

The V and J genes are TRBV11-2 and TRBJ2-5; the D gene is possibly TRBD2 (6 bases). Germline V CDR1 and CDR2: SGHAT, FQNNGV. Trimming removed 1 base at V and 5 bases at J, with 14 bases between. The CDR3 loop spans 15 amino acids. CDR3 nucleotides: TGTGCCAGCAGCTTAGGAGCGGGCTTGTTGGAGACCCAGTACTTC. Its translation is CASSLGAGLLETQYF. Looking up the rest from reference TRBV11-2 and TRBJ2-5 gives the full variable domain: EAGVAQSPRYKIIEKRQSVAFWCNPISGHATLYWYQQILGQGPKLLIQFQNNGVVDDSQLPKDRFSAERLKGVDSTLKIQPAKLEDSAVYLCASSLGAGLLETQYFGPGTRLLVL.

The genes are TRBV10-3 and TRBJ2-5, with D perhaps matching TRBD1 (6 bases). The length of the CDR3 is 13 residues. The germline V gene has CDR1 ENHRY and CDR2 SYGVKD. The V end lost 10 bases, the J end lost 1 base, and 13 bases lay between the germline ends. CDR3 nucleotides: TGTGCCAGCATGGACAGTCTCCAAGAGACCCAGTACTTC. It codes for CASMDSLQETQYF.

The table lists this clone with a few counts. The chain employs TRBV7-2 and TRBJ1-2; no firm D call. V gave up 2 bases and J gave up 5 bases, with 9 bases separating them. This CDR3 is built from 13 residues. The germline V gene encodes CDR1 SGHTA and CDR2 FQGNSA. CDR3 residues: CASSLSILYGYTF. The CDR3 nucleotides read TGTGCCAGCAGCTTAAGTATTTTGTATGGCTACACCTTC.

The CDR3 is CASSEAGNNYGYTF. The CDR3 DNA is TGCGCCAGCAGTGAAGCTGGGAATAACTATGGCTACACCTTC. J is TRBJ1-2 and V is TRBV10-1; D unresolved. V lost 3 bases, J lost 1 base, and 9 bases lay in between. Germline CDR1 WNHNN, CDR2 SYGVQD (reference sequence). CDR3 length: 14 amino acids.

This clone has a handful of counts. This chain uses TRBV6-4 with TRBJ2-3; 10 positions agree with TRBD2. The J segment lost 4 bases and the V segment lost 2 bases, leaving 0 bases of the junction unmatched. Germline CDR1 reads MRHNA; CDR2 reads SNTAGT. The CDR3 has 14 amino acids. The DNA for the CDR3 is TGTGCCAGCAGTGACCTAGCGGGGGCAGATACGCAGTATTTT. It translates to CASSDLAGADTQYF.

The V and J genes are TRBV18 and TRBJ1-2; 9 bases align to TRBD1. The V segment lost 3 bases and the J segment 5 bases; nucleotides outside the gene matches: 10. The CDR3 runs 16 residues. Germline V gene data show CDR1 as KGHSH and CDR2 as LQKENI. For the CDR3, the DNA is TGTGCCAGCTCACCCACAACAGGGGGCGAAGGATATGGCTACACCTTC. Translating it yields CASSPTTGGEGYGYTF.

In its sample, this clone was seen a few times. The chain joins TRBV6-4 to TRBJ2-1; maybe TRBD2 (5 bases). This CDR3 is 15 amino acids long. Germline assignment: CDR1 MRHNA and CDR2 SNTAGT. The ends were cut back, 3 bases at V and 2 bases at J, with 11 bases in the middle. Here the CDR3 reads CASSDGGGTYNEQFF. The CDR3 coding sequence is TGTGCCAGCAGTGATGGAGGCGGCACCTACAATGAGCAGTTCTTC.

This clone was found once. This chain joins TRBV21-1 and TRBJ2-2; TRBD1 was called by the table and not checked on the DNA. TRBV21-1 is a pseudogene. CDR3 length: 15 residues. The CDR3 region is CASSKGIRDTGELFF. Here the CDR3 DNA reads TGTGCCAGCAGCAAGGGCATCAGGGACACCGGGGAGCTGTTTTTT.

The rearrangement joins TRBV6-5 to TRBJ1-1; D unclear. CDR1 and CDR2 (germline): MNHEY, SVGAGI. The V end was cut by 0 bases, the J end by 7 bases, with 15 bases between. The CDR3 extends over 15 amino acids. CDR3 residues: CASSYSSRETLEAFF. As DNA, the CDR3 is TGTGCCAGCAGTTACTCGTCGAGGGAGACACTTGAAGCTTTCTTT.

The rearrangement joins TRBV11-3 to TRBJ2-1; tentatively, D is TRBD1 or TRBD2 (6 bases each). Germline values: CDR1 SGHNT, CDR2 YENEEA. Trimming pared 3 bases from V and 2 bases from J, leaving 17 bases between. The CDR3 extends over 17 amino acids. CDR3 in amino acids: CASSLTVPGAPYNEQFF. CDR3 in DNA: TGTGCCAGCAGCTTGACGGTTCCGGGGGCCCCCTACAATGAGCAGTTCTTC. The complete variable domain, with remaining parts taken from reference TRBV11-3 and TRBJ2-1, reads EAGVVQSPRYKIIEKKQPVAFWCNPISGHNTLYWYLQNLGQGPELLIRYENEEAVDDSQLPKDRFSAERLKGVDSTLKIQPAELGDSAVYLCASSLTVPGAPYNEQFFGPGTRLTVL.

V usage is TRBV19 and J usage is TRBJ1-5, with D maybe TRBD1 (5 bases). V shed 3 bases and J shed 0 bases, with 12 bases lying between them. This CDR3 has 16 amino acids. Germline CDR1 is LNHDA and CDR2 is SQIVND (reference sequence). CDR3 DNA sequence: TGTGCCAGTAGTATGGGTCAGGGACTTAGCAATCAGCCCCAGCATTTT. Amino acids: CASSMGQGLSNQPQHF.

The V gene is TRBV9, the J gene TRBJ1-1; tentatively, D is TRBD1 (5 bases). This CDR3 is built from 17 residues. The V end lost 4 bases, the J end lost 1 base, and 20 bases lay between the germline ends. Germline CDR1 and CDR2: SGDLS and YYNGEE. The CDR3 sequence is CASSFAPQRGGNTEAFF. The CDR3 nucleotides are TGTGCCAGCAGCTTCGCGCCCCAGAGGGGTGGGAACACTGAAGCTTTCTTT.

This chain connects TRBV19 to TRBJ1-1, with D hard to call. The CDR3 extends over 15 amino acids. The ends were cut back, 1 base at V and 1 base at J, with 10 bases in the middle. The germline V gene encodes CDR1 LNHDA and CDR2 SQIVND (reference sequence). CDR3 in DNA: TGTGCCAGTAGTATAGCAGTAAACCCGAACACTGAAGCTTTCTTT. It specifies CASSIAVNPNTEAFF.

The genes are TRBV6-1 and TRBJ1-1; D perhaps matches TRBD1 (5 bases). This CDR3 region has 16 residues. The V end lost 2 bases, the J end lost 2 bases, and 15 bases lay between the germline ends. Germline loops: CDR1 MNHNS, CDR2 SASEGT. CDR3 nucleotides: TGTGCCAGCAGTGAACTAGGGGAAACCCCCAACACTGAAGCTTTCTTT. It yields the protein CASSELGETPNTEAFF.

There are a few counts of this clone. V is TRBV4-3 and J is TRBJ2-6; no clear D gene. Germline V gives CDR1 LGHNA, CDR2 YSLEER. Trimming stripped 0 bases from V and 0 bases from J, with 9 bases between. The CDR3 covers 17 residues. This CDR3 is CASSQDGSGSGANVLTF. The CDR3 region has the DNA TGCGCCAGCAGCCAAGATGGTTCGGGCTCTGGGGCCAACGTCCTGACTTTC.

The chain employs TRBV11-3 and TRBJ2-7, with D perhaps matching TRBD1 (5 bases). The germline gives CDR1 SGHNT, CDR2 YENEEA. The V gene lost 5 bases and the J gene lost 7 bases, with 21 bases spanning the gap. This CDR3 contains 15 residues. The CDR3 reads CASSPRGTEVGEQYF. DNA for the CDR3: TGTGCCAGCAGCCCAAGGGGTACAGAAGTAGGGGAGCAGTACTTC.

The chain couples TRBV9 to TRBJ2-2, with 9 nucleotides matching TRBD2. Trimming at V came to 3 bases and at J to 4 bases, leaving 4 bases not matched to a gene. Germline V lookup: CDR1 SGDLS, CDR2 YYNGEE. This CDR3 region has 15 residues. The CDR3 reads CASSAGLARTGELFF. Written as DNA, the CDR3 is TGTGCCAGCAGCGCAGGACTAGCGCGCACCGGGGAGCTGTTTTTT.

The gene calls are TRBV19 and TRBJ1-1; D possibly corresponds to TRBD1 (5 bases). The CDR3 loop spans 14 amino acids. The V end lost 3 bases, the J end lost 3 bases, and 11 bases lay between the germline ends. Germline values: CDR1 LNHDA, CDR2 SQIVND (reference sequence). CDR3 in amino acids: CASSILGDDTEAFF. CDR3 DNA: TGTGCCAGTAGTATTCTTGGGGACGACACTGAAGCTTTCTTT.

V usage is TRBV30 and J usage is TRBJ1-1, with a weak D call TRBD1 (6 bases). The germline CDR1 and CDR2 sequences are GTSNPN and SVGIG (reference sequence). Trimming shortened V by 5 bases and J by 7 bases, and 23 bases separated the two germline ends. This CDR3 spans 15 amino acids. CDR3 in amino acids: CAWCPVGAVKIEAFF. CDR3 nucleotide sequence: TGTGCCTGGTGTCCTGTGGGGGCGGTCAAAATTGAAGCTTTCTTT.

Here the CDR3 DNA reads TGTGCCAGCAGCTTAACGCGGGCTGAAGCTTTCTTT. Protein sequence: CASSLTRAEAFF. The V and J genes are TRBV5-8 and TRBJ1-1, with D hard to call. V lost 2 bases to trimming and J lost 6 bases, with 8 bases between them. The CDR3 spans 12 residues. The germline V gene has CDR1 SGHTS and CDR2 YDEGEE.